The clone carrying this T cell receptor (beta chain) was picked up a small number of times. TCRdb independently ran MiXCR on the 5' RACE reads; one entry per CDR3 protein. The profile shows about 53,000 distinct CDR3 sequences, approximately 23% of them singletons. Germline-derived CDR1 and CDR2 are SGHAT and FQDESV (reference sequence). V dropped 0 bases and J dropped 8 bases, with 10 bases sitting between them. The length of the CDR3 is 13 residues. This clonotype originated in a female donor with breast cancer. The rearrangement joins TRBV11-1 to TRBJ1-2; D is undetermined. Sequenced sample: tumor-infiltrating naive CD4+ T cells sorted from the breast tumor. Subset: naive CD4+ T cells, CD4+CD45RA+CD25-. CDR3 region: CASSLAGLRGYTF. In DNA form, the CDR3 reads TGTGCCAGCAGCTTAGCAGGTTTGAGAGGCTACACCTTC.